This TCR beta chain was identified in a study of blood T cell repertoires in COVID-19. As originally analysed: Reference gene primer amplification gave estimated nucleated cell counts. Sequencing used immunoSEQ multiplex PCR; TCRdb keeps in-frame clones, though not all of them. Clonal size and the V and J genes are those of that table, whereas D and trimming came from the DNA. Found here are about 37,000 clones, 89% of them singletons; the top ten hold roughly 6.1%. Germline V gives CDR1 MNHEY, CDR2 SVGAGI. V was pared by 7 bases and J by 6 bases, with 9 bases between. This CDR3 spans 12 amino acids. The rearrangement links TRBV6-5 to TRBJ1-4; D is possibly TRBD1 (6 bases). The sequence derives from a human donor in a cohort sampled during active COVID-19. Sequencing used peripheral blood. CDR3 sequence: CASTQGYEKLFF. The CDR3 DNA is TGTGCCAGCACTCAGGGGTATGAAAAACTGTTTTTT.